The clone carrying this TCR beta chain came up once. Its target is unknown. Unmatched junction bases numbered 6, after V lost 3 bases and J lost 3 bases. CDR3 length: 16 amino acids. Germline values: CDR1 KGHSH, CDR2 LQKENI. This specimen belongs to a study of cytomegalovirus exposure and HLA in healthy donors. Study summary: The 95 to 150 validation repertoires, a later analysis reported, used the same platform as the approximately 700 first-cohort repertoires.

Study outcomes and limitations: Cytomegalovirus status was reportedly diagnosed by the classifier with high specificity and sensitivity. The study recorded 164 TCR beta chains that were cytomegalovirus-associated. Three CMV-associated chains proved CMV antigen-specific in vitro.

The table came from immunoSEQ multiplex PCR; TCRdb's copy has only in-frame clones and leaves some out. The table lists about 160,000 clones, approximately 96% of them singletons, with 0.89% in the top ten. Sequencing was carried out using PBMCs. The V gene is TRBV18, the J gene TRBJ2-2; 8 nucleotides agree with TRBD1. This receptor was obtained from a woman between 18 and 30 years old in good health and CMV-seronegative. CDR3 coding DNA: TGTGCCAGCTCACCGCCCCAGGGGGCGTACACCGGGGAGCTGTTTTTT. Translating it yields CASSPPQGAYTGELFF.